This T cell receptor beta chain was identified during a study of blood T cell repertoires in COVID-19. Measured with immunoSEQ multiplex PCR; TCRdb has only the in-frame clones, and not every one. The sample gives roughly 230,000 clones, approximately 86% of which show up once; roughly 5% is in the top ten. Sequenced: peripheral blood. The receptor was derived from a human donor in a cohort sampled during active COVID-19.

The CDR3 nucleotides are TGTGCCAGCAGTTTGTTAACAGTCACTGGAAACACCATATATTTT. It codes for CASSLLTVTGNTIYF. The rearrangement uses TRBV28 and TRBJ1-3; D gene uncertain. Trimming removed 3 bases from V and 2 bases from J, with 11 bases in between. The CDR3 has 15 amino acids. Germline CDR1 reads MDHEN; CDR2 reads SYDVKM.